This TCR beta chain stems from a study of T cell responses to AZD1222 COVID-19 vaccine. A remark on this clone: Its target is not known. A junction boundary mismatches the germline segment, possibly from a read error.

Study-level findings and limits: Most donors were white British, females outnumbered males, and clonal diversity was possibly underestimated. Regions left unmutated in variants are reportedly the target of nearly half of spike-specific TCRs.

Data came from immunoSEQ multiplex PCR; TCRdb stores just in-frame clones and leaves some out. The sample lists about 42,000 clones, roughly 88% occurring once. Recipients boosted at about 4 weeks or about 12 weeks are pooled. The material was peripheral blood, obtained 28 days after the second AZD1222 dose. The receptor was derived from an adult who received the AZD1222 COVID-19 vaccine.

CDR3 nucleotide sequence: TGTGCCAACAGCTCACAGGGGCGGAGCAATCAGCCCCAGCATTTT. Protein product: CANSSQGRSNQPQHF. The rearrangement links TRBV7-2 to TRBJ1-5, with 7 bases identical to TRBD1. CDR1 SGHTA and CDR2 FQGNSA come from the germline V gene. The CDR3 runs 15 residues.